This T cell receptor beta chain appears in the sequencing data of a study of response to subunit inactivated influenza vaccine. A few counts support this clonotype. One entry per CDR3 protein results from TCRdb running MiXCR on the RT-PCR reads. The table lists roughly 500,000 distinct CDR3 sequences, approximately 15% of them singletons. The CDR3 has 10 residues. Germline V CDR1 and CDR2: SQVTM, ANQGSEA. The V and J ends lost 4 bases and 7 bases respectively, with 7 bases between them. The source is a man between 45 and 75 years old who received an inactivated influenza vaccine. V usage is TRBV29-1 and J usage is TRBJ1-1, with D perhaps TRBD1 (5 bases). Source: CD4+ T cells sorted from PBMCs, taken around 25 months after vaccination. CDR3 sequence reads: CSVGQLEAFF. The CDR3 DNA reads TGCAGCGTTGGACAGCTTGAAGCTTTCTTT.